This T cell receptor beta chain was sequenced during a study of blood T cells in healthy people across ages (dated by TCRdb to between 2014 and 2017). Background on the whole study: In model experiments, template switching captured about one uniquely barcoded TCR beta cDNA molecule for every two T cells. Using deep sequencing normalized with unique cDNA molecular identifiers, the study measured how TCR beta repertoire diversity changes with age. To avoid experimental bias, donors of different ages were spread randomly across the sequencing lanes. For two donors (one aged 18 to 30 and one aged 80 or older), the study analyzed two additional independent replicas of 1 million unique cDNA reads from the same blood draw. The donors were divided into four age groups: young (average approximately 15 years), middle-aged (about 40), aged (about 62) and long-lived (around 80).

Libraries were constructed by 5' RACE. Sequenced on an Illumina HiSeq 2500. A second PCR of roughly 6 to 11 cycles was run with a J-beta primer mix and a sample-barcoded 5' primer. A template-switch 5' adaptor carrying 12 random nucleotides introduced a unique molecular identifier onto each TCR beta cDNA molecule. Each sample yielded at least 3 million CDR3-containing paired-end reads. First-strand cDNA synthesis was performed from all RNA using the Mint cDNA synthesis kit, with priming by a TRBC-specific oligonucleotide. Following uracil-DNA glycosylase treatment, all cDNA underwent a first 18-cycle PCR with the universal primers M1SS and BC2_uni_R. The original methods were these. Each sample was normalized by randomly selecting 1 million high-quality reads, each carrying a distinct molecular identifier. Instead of being binned into consensus sequences, reads that shared molecular identifiers were thrown out. MiTCR, run with a Q25 quality threshold and the strictest error-elimination algorithm, handled CDR3 identification, clonotype clustering and error correction. A nonparametric unseen species model with Euler transformation was used to estimate lower-bound total TCR beta diversity. TCRdb reprocessing: public reads trimmed at Q25 with fastp, clones called with MiXCR, in-frame beta chains kept. CDR3 protein sequences are deduplicated, and each keeps its most common genes and DNA. The V and J calls and clone size are TCRdb's, not the authors'. The sample has about 650,000 distinct CDR3 sequences on record, around 32% of them singletons. The top ten constitute 15% of the sample.

V is cut back by 5 bases and J by 5 bases, with 14 bases in the junction unmatched. CDR1 is given as SGHTA and CDR2 as FQGNSA, both from the germline V gene. The CDR3 runs 16 residues from the cysteine to the phenylalanine. Only the CDR3 portion is preserved as DNA: 48 bases, with reading frame beginning at the first base. What the study reported, not specific to this receptor: Because profiling used bulk unsorted PBMCs, naive and antigen-experienced compartments could not be compared conclusively. Compared with the aged group, the long-lived group had more naive CD4+ T cells, fewer expanded clones and increased TCR diversity, a pattern suggesting age selection. As age increased, observed TCR beta diversity per million T cells dropped in a roughly linear way, and a significant reduction was already evident by age 40. Estimates of total diversity based on one million sequenced T cells were considered lower bounds and underestimates. There was a strong correlation between observed TCR beta diversity and the percentage of naive T cells measured by flow cytometry. Because donor CMV infection status was unknown, age-related changes in expanded clonotypes were potentially confounded.

Donors were 40 or so systemically healthy Caucasian individuals from Russia aged roughly 6 to 100 years. About 9.1 milliliters of peripheral blood were collected from each donor into EDTA-treated Vacutainer tubes. Ficoll-Paque density-gradient centrifugation was used to isolate PBMCs, with at least 6.5 million per sample. Trizol reagent was used to extract total RNA from PBMCs, with at least 5 micrograms per sample. For every donor, flow cytometry on a PBMC aliquot measured the percentage of naive CD45RAhigh/CD27high T cells. This clonotype was recorded at least ten times. The target of this receptor is not known. There are no base qualities to consult, and no much larger clone falls within one base.

This receptor was taken from a woman of 80 years or more in good health. Donor details come from another sample of the same person, matched by shared clones. Source material: blood. Rearrangement joined TRBV7-2 to TRBJ2-7, and TRBD2 matches 8 of the central bases. The nucleotide sequence is TGTGCCAGCAGCCCCGGCGGACTAGCTGGGGCCCACGAGCAGTACTTC. The encoded protein is CASSPGGLAGAHEQYF.